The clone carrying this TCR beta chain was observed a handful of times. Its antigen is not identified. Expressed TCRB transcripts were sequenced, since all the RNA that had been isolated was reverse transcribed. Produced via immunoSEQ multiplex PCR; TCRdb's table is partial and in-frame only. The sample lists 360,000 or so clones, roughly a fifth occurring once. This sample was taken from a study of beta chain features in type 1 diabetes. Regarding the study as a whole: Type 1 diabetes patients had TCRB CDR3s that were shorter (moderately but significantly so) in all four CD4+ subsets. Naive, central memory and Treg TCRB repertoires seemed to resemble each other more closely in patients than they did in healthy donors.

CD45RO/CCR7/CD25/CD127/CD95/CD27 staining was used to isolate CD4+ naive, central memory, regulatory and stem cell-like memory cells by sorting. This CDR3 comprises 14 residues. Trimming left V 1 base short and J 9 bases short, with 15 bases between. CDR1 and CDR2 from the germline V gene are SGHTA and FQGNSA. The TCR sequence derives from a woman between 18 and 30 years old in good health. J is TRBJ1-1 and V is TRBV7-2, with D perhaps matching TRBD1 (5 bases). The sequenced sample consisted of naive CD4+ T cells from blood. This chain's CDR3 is CASSLGVGGVKAFF. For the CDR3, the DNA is TGTGCCAGCAGCTTAGGGGTGGGGGGGGTTAAAGCTTTCTTT.